This T cell receptor beta chain was found in a study of patients and donors after allogeneic stem cell transplantation. This clonotype was found a few times. CDR1 and CDR2 from the germline V gene are LGHNA and YSLEER. This CDR3 is 15 amino acids long. Trimming took 0 bases from V and 1 from J, leaving 9 bases between them. MiXCR, run by TCRdb on the RT-PCR reads, gives a single entry per CDR3 protein. The table records 25,000 to 40,000 distinct CDR3 sequences, more than 35% of them present only once. This rearrangement joins TRBV4-3 to TRBJ2-5; a weak D match, TRBD2 (5 bases). This clonotype was sampled from a human donor who was either an allogeneic HSCT recipient or a stem cell or donor lymphocyte infusion donor (not recorded which). It is not recorded whose cells these are; they may come from a transplant donor. The sample comprised blood, either unsorted or a sorted T cell fraction (not recorded which). The CDR3 loop is CASSQDWRAQETQYF. The CDR3 coding sequence is TGCGCCAGCAGCCAAGATTGGCGGGCCCAAGAGACCCAGTACTTC.